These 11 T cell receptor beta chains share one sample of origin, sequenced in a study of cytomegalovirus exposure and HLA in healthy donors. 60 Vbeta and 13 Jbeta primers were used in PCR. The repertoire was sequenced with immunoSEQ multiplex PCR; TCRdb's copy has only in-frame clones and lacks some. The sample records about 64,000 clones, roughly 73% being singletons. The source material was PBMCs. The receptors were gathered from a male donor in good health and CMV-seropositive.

CDR3 nucleotide sequence: TGTGCCAGCAGCCCGGGACAGCCCTACGAGCAGTACTTC. The encoded protein is CASSPGQPYEQYF. The V call is TRBV7-9, the J call TRBJ2-7; TRBD1 aligns across 7 bases. The CDR3 consists of 13 residues. Germline V lookup: CDR1 SEHNR, CDR2 FQNEAQ (reference sequence). Trimming removed 5 bases from V and 2 bases from J; junction bases left unmatched: 3.

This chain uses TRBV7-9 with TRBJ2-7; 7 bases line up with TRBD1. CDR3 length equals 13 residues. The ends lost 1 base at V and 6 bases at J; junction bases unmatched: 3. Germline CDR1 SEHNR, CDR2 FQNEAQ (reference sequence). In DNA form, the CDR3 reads TGTGCCAGCAGCTTAGAACAGGGGCCCGAGCAGTACTTC. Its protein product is CASSLEQGPEQYF. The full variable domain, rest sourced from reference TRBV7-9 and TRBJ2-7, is DTGVSQNPRHKITKRGQNVTFRCDPISEHNRLYWYRQTLGQGPEFLTYFQNEAQLEKSRLLSDRFSAERPKGSFSTLEIQRTEQGDSAMYLCASSLEQGPEQYFGPGTRLTVT.

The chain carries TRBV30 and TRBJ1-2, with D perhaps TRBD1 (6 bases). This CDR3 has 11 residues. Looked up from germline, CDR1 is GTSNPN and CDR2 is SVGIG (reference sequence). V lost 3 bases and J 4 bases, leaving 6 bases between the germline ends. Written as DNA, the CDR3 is TGTGCCTGGAGGGACAGCTATGGCTACACCTTC. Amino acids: CAWRDSYGYTF.

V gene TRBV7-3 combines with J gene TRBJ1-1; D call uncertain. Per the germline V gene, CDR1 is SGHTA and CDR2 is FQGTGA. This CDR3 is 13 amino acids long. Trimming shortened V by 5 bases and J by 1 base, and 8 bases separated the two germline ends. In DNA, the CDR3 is TGTGCCAGCAGCCTGGCAGGGAACACTGAAGCTTTCTTT. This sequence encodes CASSLAGNTEAFF.

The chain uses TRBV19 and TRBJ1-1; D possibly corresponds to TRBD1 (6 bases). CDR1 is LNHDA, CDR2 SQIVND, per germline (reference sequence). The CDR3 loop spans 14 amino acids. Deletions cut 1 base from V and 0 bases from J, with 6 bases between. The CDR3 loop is CASSIGTVNTEAFF. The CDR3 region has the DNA TGTGCCAGTAGTATAGGGACAGTGAACACTGAAGCTTTCTTT.

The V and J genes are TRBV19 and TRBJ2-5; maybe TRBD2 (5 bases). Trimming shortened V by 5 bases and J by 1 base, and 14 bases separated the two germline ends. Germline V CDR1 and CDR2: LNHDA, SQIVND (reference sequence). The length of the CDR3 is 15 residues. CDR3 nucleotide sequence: TGTGCCAGTAGTCCCGCCGCGGGCCGCCAAGAGACCCAGTACTTC. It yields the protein CASSPAAGRQETQYF.

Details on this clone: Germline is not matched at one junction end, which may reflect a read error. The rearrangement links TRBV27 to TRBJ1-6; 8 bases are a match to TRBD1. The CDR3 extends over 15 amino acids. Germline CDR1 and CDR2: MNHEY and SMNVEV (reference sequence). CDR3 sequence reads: CASCLTGAGNSPLHF. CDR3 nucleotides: TGTGCCAGCTGTTTGACAGGGGCTGGGAATTCACCCCTCCACTTT.

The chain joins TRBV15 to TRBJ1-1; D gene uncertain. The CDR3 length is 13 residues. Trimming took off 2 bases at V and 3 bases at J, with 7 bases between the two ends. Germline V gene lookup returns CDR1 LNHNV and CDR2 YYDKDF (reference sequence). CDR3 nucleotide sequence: TGTGCCACCAGCAGAACCCCGGACACTGAAGCTTTCTTT. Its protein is CATSRTPDTEAFF.

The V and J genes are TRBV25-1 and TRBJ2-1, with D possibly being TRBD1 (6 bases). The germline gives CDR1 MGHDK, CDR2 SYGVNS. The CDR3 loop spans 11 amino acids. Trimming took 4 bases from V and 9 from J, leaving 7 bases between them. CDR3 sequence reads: CASSAQGEQFF. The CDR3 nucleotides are TGTGCCAGCAGTGCACAGGGTGAGCAGTTCTTC.

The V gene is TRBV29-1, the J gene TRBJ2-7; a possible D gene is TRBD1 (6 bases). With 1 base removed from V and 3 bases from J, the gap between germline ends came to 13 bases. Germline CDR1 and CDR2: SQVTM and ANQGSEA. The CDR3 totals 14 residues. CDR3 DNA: TGCAGCGTTGAAGCAGGGGACACCTTCTACGAGCAGTACTTC. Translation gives CSVEAGDTFYEQYF.

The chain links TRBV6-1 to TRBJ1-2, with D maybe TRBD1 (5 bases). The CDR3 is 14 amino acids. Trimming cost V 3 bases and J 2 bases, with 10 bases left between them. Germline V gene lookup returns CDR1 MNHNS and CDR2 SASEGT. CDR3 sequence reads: CASSEFTGNYGYTF. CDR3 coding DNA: TGTGCCAGCAGTGAGTTTACAGGAAACTATGGCTACACCTTC.